This T cell receptor (beta chain) derives from a study of shared clonotypes between healthy human individuals. This CDR3 comprises 14 residues. V was pared by 3 bases and J by 2 bases, with 10 bases between. The germline CDR1 and CDR2 sequences are SNHLY and FYNNEI. Sequencing used immunoSEQ multiplex PCR; TCRdb keeps in-frame clones, though not all of them. Among over 400,000 clones listed, about 84% were seen once. The chain combines TRBV2 with TRBJ2-5, with D tentatively TRBD2 (5 bases). The specimen was PBMCs. The receptor was derived from a middle-aged woman in good health. Some clones in this sample may be carry-over from other donors' samples. In DNA form, the CDR3 reads TGTGCCAGCAGTGAGGACTTGGGACAAGAGACCCAGTACTTC. It specifies CASSEDLGQETQYF.